One T cell receptor beta chain is described in this entry. Its antigen remains unknown. The authors distributed each subset's genomic DNA evenly over several immunoSEQ plates. The assay was immunoSEQ multiplex PCR, and TCRdb's table has in-frame clones only and misses some. Of some 2,000,000 clones listed, approximately 96% are singletons. Germline loops: CDR1 SGDLS, CDR2 YYNGEE. V dropped 4 bases and J dropped 4; count of bases not matched to a gene: 12. CDR3 size: 16 residues. These data are taken from a study of shared clonotypes between healthy human individuals. Findings of the study overall: With four donors compared, 4% to 5.5% of naive CD4 clonotypes were shared. In general, naive subsets displayed greater estimated richness than memory subsets did. How much donors shared clonotypes was expected to be affected by sequencing depth.

The chain links TRBV9 to TRBJ2-3; 7 bases fit TRBD2. The clonotype was recovered from a man younger than 35 in good health. Sequenced material: naive CD4+ T cells sorted from blood. Described subset: CD45RA+ positively selected. The CDR3 loop reads CASSLGGSRIPDTQYF. The CDR3 nucleotides read TGTGCCAGCAGCCTGGGGGGGAGTCGTATCCCAGATACGCAGTATTTT.